This T cell receptor (beta chain) was observed in a study of blood T cell repertoires in COVID-19. Across the whole study: T cells, B-cell-depleted T cells, or PBMCs supplied cDNA or gDNA.

TCRdb keeps only in-frame clones here, not all; method: immunoSEQ multiplex PCR. The sample lists 50,000 to 65,000 clones; approximately 85% were seen once. The CDR3 runs to 15 residues. The germline CDR1 and CDR2 sequences are SGHRS and YFSETQ. With 3 bases removed from V and 0 bases from J, the gap between germline ends came to 11 bases. V is TRBV5-1 and J is TRBJ2-3, with D tentatively TRBD1 (5 bases). This receptor was obtained from a human donor in a cohort sampled during active COVID-19. Source material: peripheral blood. The CDR3 coding sequence is TGCGCCAGCAGCTCGACAGTAGTTAGCACAGATACGCAGTATTTT. This encodes CASSSTVVSTDTQYF.